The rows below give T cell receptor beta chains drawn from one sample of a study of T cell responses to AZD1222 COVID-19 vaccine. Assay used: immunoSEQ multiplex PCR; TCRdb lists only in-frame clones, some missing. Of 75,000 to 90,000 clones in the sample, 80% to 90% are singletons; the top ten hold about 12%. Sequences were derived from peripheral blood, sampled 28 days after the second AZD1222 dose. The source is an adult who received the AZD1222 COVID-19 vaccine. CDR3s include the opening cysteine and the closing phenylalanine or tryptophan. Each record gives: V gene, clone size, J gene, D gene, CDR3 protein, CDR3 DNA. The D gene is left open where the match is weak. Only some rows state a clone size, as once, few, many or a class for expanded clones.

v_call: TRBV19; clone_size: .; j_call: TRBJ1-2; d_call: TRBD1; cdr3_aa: CASSPKQGALFYGYTF; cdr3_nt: TGTGCCAGTAGTCCAAAACAGGGGGCCCTCTTCTATGGCTACACCTTC
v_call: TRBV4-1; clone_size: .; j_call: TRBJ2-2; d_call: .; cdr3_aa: CASSQGYLARTGELFF; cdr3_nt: TGCGCCAGCAGCCAAGGGTATCTAGCGAGGACCGGGGAGCTGTTTTTT
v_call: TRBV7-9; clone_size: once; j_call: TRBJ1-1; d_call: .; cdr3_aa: CASSFQGSVNTEAFF; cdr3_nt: TGTGCCAGCAGCTTCCAGGGCTCCGTGAACACTGAAGCTTTCTTT
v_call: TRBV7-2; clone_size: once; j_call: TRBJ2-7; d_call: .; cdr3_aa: CASSPDRGFLEQYF; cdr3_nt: TGTGCCAGTTCCCCGGACAGAGGGTTCCTCGAGCAGTACTTC
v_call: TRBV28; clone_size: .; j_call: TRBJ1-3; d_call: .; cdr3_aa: CASSFGSDSGNTIYF; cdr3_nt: TGTGCCAGCAGTTTTGGCAGCGACTCTGGAAACACCATATATTTT
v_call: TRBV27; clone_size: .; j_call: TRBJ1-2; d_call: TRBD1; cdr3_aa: CASSPGTGGHYGYTF; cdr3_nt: TGTGCCAGCAGTCCAGGGACAGGGGGCCACTATGGCTACACCTTC
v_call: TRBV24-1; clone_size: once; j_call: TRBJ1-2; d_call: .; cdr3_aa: CATSVLYGYTF; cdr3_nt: TGTGCCACCAGTGTGCTCTATGGCTACACCTTC
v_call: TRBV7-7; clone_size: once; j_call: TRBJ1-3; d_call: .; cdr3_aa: CASSQGHSGNTIYF; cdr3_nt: TGTGCTAGCAGCCAGGGCCACTCTGGAAACACCATATATTTT
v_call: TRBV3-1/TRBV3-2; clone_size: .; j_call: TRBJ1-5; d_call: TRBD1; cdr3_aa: CASSQGTGTIEPQHF; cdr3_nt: TGTGCCAGCAGCCAAGGGACAGGGACAATCGAACCCCAGCATTTT
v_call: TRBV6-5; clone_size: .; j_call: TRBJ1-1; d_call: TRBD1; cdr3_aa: CASSKTGVRNTEAFF; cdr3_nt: TGTGCCAGCAGCAAGACAGGGGTCAGGAACACTGAAGCTTTCTTT
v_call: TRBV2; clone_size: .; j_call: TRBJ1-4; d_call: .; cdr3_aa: CASSFFQIREKLFF; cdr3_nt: TGTGCCAGCTCTTTCTTCCAGATACGTGAAAAACTGTTTTTT
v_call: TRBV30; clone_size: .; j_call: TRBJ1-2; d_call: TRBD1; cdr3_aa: CAWYLGTGAYGYTF; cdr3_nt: TGTGCCTGGTATCTCGGGACAGGGGCCTATGGCTACACCTTC
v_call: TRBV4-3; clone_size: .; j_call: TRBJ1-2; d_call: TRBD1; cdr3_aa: CASSQDQGARYGYTF; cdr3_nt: TGCGCCAGCAGCCAAGATCAGGGGGCCCGCTATGGCTACACCTTC
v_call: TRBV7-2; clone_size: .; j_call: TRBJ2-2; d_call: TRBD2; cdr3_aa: CASNGGGSPGELFF; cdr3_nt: TGTGCCAGCAACGGCGGGGGGAGTCCCGGGGAGCTGTTTTTT
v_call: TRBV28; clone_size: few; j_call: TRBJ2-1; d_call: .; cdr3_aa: CASSPSPGRGLNEQFF; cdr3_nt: TGTGCCAGCAGCCCCTCCCCGGGGCGGGGCCTCAATGAGCAGTTCTTC
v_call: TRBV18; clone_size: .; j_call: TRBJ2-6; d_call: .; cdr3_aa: CASSPPTYGGQVGANVLTF; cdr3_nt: TGTGCCAGCTCACCACCCACGTATGGGGGGCAAGTGGGGGCCAACGTCCTGACTTTC
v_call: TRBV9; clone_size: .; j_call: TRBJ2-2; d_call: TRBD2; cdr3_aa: CASSVTSGGSVGAGELFF; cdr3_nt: TGTGCCAGCAGCGTGACTAGCGGGGGTTCCGTGGGAGCCGGGGAGCTGTTTTTT
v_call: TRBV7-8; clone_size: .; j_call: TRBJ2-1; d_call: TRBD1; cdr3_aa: CASSIRQGSNEQFF; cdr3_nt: TGTGCCAGCAGCATTCGACAGGGTTCCAATGAGCAGTTCTTC
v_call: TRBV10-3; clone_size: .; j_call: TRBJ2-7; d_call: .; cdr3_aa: CAIKTGLRLGEQYF; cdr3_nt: TGTGCCATCAAAACGGGACTCCGGTTGGGGGAGCAGTACTTC
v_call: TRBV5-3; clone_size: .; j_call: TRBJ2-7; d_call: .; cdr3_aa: CARSGETRNGDTSYEQYF; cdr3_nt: TGTGCCAGAAGCGGAGAGACTCGGAACGGGGACACTTCCTACGAGCAGTACTTC
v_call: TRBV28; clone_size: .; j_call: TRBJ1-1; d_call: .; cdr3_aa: CATISWGDTEAFF; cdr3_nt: TGTGCCACCATAAGCTGGGGAGACACTGAAGCTTTCTTT
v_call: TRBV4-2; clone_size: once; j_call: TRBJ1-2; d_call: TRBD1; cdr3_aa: CASSHGQGQLYGYTF; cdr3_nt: TGTGCCAGCAGCCACGGACAGGGGCAACTGTATGGCTACACCTTC
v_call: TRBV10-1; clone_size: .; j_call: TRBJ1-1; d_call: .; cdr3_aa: CASSAGLGMAAFF; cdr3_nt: TGCGCCAGCAGTGCCGGACTAGGAATGGCAGCTTTCTTT
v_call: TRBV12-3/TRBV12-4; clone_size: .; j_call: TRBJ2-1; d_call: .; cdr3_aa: CASSFRVSNEQFF; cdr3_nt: TGTGCCAGCAGTTTTCGGGTGTCCAATGAGCAGTTCTTC
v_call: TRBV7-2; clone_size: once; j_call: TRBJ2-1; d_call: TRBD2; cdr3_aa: CASRPPRGGTYNEQFF; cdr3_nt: TGTGCCAGCAGACCCCCCCGCGGGGGTACCTACAATGAGCAGTTCTTC
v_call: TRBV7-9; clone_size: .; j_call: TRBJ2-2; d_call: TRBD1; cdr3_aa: CASSSAPDRVTGELFF; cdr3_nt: TGTGCCAGCAGCTCAGCGCCGGACAGGGTTACCGGGGAGCTGTTTTTT
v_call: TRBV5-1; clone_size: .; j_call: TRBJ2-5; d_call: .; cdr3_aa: CASSPSQETQYF; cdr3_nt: TGCGCCAGCAGCCCGTCGCAAGAGACCCAGTACTTC
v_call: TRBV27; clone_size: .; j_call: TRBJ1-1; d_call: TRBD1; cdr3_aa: CASSSLWTGGLNTEAFF; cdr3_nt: TGTGCCAGCAGTTCGCTGTGGACAGGGGGACTGAACACTGAAGCTTTCTTT
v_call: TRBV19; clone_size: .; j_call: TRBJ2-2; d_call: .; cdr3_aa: CASRRRTNTGELFF; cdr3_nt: TGTGCCAGTCGCCGGAGAACGAACACCGGGGAGCTGTTTTTT
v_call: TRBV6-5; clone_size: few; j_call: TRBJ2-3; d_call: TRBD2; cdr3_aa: CASSSGGAGAQYF; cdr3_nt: TGTGCCAGCAGTAGCGGGGGGGCAGGTGCGCAGTATTTT
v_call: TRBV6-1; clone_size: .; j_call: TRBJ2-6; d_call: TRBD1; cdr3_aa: CASSATGASSGANVLTF; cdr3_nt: TGTGCCAGCAGTGCGACAGGGGCCAGCTCTGGGGCCAACGTCCTGACTTTC
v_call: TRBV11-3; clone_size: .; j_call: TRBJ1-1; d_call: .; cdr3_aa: CASSLGPYTEAFF; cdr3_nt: TGTGCCAGCAGCTTAGGCCCGTACACTGAAGCTTTCTTT
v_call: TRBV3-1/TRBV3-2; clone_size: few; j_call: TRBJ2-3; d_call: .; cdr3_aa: CASSQSGSTDTQYF; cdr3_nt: TGTGCCAGCAGCCAGAGCGGGAGCACAGATACGCAGTATTTT
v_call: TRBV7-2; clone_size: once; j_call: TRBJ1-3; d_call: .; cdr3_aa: CASSIGTQYSSSGNTIYF; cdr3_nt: TGTGCCAGCAGTATAGGAACACAGTACTCTTCCTCTGGAAACACCATATATTTT
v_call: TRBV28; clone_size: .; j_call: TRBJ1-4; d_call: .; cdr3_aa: CASSAGTGHGKLFF; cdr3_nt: TGTGCCAGCAGTGCAGGGACGGGCCATGGAAAACTGTTTTTT
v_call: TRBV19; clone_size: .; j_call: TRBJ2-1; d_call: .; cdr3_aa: CARKCYRRRADYNEQFF; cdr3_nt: TGTGCCAGGAAATGCTACCGTCGGCGGGCTGACTACAATGAGCAGTTCTTC
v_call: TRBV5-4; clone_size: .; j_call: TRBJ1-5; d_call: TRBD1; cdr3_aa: CASSRQGDNQPQHF; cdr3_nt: TGTGCCAGCAGTCGACAGGGGGACAATCAGCCCCAGCATTTT
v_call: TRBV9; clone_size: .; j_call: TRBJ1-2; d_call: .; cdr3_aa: CASSVATGANYGYTF; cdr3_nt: TGTGCCAGCAGCGTAGCTACCGGGGCTAACTATGGCTACACCTTC
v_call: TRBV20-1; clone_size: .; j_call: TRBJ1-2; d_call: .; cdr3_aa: CSASSHGTLNYGYTF; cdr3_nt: TGCAGTGCTAGTTCTCACGGGACACTAAACTATGGCTACACCTTC
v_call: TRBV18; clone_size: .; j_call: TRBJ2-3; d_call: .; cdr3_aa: CASSPRLPVADTQYF; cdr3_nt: TGTGCCAGCTCACCCCGACTCCCCGTGGCAGATACGCAGTATTTT
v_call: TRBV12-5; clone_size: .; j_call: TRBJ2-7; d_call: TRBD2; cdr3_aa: CASGLGGTSGYEQYF; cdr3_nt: TGTGCTAGTGGTTTGGGCGGGACTAGCGGTTACGAGCAGTACTTC
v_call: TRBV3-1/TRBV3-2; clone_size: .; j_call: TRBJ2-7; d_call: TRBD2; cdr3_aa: CASSQVVTSGNYEQYF; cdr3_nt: TGTGCCAGCAGCCAAGTCGTTACTAGCGGGAACTACGAGCAGTACTTC
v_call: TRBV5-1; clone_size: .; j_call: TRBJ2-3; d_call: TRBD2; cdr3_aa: CASSPMTSGRSDTQYF; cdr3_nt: TGCGCCAGCAGCCCGATGACTAGCGGGAGATCAGATACGCAGTATTTT
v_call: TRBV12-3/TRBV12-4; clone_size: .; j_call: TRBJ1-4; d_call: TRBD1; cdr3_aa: CASRRQGAVKLFF; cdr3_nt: TGTGCCAGCAGAAGACAGGGGGCGGTAAAACTGTTTTTT
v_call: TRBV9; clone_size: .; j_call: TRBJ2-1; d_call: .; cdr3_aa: CASSVGGGGTYNEQFF; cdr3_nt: TGTGCCAGCAGCGTAGGGGGCGGGGGCACCTACAATGAGCAGTTCTTC
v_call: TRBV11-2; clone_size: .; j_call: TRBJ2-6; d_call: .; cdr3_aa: CASSRPTPLGSGANVLTF; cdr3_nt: TGTGCCAGCAGCCGCCCTACCCCCCTAGGCTCTGGGGCCAACGTCCTGACTTTC
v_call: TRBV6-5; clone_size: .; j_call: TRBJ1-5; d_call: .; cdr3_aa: CASRQNLGNQPQHF; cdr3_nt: TGTGCCAGCAGACAGAATTTGGGCAATCAGCCCCAGCATTTT
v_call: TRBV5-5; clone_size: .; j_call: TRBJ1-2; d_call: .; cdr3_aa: CASVSVASPYGYTF; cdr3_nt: TGTGCCAGCGTTTCTGTGGCGTCACCCTATGGCTACACCTTC
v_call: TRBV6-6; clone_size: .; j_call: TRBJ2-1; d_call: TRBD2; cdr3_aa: CASSRGTSGEYNEQFF; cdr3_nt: TGTGCCAGCAGTCGGGGGACTAGCGGGGAATACAATGAGCAGTTCTTC